The entry below describes one TCR beta chain. V lost 1 base and J lost 8; bases outside the gene matches: 13. Germline V CDR1 and CDR2: SEHNR, FQNEAQ (reference sequence). The CDR3 consists of 18 residues. The data are from a study of cytomegalovirus exposure and HLA in healthy donors. PCR primers comprised 60 Vbeta and 13 Jbeta primers. Libraries were prepared by immunoSEQ multiplex PCR; TCRdb keeps only in-frame clonotypes and omits some of them. Among about 130,000 clones listed, around 83% were seen once. The material sequenced was PBMCs. This clonotype originated in a woman in her late teens or twenties in good health and CMV-seropositive. V gene TRBV7-9 combines with J gene TRBJ2-2; 10 bases line up with TRBD2. The CDR3 region is CASSLGSTSGFRAGELFF. The CDR3 region has the DNA TGTGCCAGCAGCTTAGGGTCGACTAGCGGGTTTCGAGCGGGGGAGCTGTTTTTT.